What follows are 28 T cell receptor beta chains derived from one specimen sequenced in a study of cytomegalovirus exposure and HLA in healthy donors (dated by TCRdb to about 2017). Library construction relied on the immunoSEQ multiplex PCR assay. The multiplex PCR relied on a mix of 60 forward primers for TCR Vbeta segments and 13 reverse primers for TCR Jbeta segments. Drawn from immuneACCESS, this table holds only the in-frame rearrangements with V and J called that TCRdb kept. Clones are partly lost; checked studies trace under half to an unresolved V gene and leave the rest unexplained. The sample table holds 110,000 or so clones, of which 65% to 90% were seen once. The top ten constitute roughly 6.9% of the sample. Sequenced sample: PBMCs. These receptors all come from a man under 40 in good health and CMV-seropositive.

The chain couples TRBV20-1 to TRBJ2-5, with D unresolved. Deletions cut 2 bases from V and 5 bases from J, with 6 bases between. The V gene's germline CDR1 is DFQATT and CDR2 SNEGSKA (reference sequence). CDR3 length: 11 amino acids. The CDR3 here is CSARSRETQYF. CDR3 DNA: TGCAGTGCTAGATCTCGGGAGACCCAGTACTTC.

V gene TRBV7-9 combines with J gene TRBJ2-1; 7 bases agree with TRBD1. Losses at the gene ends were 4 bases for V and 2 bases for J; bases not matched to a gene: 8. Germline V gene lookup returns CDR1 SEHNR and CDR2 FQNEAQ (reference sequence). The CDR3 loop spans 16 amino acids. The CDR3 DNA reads TGTGCCAGCAGCTACGAGGGACAGAGGACCTACAATGAGCAGTTCTTC. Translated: CASSYEGQRTYNEQFF.

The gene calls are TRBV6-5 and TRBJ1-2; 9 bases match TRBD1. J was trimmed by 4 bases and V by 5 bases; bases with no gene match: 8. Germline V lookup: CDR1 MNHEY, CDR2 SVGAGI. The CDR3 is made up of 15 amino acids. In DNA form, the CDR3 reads TGTGCCAGCAGTCCACAGGGGACAGGGCTCTATGGCTACACCTTC. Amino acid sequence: CASSPQGTGLYGYTF.

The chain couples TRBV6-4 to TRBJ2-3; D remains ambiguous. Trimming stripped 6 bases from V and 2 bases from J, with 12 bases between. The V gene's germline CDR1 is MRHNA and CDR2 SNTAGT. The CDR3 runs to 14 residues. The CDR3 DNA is TGTGCCAGCAGCCGTTCTCGCGCCACAGATACGCAGTATTTT. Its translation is CASSRSRATDTQYF.

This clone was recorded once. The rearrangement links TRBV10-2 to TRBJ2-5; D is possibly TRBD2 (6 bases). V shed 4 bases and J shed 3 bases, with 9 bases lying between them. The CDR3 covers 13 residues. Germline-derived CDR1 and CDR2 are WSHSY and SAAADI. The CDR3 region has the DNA TGCGCCAGCAGTGGGGCGGGGAAAGAGACCCAGTACTTC. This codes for CASSGAGKETQYF.

The CDR3 loop is CASSQDFLGQGTPNEKLFF. DNA of the CDR3: TGCGCCAGCAGCCAAGATTTTTTGGGACAGGGTACGCCTAATGAAAAACTGTTTTTT. The V call is TRBV4-1, the J call TRBJ1-4, with 9 nucleotides matching TRBD1. The V gene end was trimmed by 0 bases and the J gene end by 3 bases; junction bases not matched to a gene: 11. This CDR3 has 19 residues. Germline V CDR1 and CDR2: MGHRA, YSYEKL.

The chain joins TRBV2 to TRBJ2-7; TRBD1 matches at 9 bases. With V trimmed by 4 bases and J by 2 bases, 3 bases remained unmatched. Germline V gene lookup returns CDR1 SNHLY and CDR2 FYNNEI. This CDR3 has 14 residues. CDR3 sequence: CASSAGTGPYEQYF. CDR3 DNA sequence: TGTGCCAGCAGTGCTGGGACAGGGCCCTACGAGCAGTACTTC.

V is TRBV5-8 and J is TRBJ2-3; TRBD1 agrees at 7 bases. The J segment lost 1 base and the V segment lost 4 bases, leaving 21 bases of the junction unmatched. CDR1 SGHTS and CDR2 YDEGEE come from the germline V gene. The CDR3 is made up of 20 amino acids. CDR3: CASSKSHGQADPGRTDTQYF. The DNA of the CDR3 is TGTGCCAGCAGCAAGTCCCACGGACAGGCCGACCCTGGCCGCACAGATACGCAGTATTTT.

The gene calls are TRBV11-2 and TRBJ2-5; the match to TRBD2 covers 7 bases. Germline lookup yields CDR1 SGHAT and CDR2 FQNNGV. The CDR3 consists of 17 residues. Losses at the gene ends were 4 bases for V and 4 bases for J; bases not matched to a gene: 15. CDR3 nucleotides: TGTGCCAGCAGCTCAGAGATAGGTGCGGGGGAGGGAGAGACCCAGTACTTC. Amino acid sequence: CASSSEIGAGEGETQYF.

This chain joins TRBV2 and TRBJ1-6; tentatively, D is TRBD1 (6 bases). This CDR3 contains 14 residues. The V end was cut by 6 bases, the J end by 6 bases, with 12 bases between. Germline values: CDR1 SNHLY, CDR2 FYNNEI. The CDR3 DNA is TGTGCCAGCAGAATCAGGGGTCTTAATTCACCCCTCCACTTT. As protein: CASRIRGLNSPLHF.

CDR3 sequence reads: CASTRDRGTPLHF. CDR3 DNA: TGCGCCAGCACCCGGGACAGGGGAACACCCCTCCACTTT. V and J are TRBV5-1 and TRBJ1-6; 10 nucleotides match TRBD1. Germline CDR1 is SGHRS and CDR2 is YFSETQ. With 6 bases clipped from V and 11 bases from J, the junction kept 5 bases outside the gene matches. The CDR3 runs 13 residues.

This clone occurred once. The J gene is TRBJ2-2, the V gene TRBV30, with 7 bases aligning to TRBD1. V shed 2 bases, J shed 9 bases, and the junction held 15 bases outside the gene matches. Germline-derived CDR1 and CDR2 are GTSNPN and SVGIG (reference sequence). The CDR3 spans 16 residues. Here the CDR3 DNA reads TGTGCCTGGAGTTTAACCGGGACAGTCCCATCCTGGGAGCTGTTTTTT. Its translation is CAWSLTGTVPSWELFF. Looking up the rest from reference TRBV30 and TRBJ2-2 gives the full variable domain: SQTIHQWPATLVQPVGSPLSLECTVEGTSNPNLYWYRQAAGRGLQLLFYSVGIGQISSEVPQNLSASRPQDRQFILSSKKLLLSDSGFYLCAWSLTGTVPSWELFFGEGSRLTVL.

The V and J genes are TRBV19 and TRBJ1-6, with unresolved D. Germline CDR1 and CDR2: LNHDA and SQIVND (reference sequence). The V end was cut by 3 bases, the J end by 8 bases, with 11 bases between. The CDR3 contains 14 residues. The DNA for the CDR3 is TGTGCCAGTAGTATTGTGGAGGGCGATTCACCCCTCCACTTT. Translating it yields CASSIVEGDSPLHF.

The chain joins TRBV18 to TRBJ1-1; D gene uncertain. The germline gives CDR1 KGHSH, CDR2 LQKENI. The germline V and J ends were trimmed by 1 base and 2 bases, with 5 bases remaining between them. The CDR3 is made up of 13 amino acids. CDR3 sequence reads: CASSPQSNTEAFF. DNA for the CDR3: TGTGCCAGCTCACCACAGAGTAACACTGAAGCTTTCTTT.

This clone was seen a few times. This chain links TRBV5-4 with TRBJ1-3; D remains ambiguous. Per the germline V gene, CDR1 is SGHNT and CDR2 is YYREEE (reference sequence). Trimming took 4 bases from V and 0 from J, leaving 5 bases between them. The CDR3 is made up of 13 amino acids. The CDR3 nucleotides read TGTGCCAGCAGCGAGCTCTCTGGAAACACCATATATTTT. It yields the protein CASSELSGNTIYF.

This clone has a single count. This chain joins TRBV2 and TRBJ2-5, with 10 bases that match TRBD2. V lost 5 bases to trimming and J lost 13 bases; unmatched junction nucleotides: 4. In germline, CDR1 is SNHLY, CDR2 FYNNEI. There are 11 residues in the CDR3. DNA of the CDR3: TGTGCCAGCAGTCAGAGCGGGGGGGTGTACTTC. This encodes CASSQSGGVYF. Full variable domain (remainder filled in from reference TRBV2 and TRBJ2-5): EPEVTQTPSHQVTQMGQEVILRCVPISNHLYFYWYRQILGQKVEFLVSFYNNEISEKSEIFDDQFSVERPDGSNFTLKIRSTKLEDSAMYFCASSQSGGVYFGPGTRLLVL.

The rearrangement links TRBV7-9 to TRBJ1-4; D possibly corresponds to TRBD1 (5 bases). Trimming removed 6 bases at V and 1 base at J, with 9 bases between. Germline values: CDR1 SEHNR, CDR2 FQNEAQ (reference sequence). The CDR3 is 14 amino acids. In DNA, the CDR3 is TGTGCCAGCAGGGCGACAGAAACTAATGAAAAACTGTTTTTT. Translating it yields CASRATETNEKLFF.

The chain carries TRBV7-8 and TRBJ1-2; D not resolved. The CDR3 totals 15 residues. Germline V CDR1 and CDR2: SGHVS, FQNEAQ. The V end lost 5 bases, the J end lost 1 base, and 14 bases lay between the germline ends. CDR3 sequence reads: CASSPSRTVNYGYTF. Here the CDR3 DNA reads TGTGCCAGCAGCCCCTCCCGAACAGTTAACTATGGCTACACCTTC.

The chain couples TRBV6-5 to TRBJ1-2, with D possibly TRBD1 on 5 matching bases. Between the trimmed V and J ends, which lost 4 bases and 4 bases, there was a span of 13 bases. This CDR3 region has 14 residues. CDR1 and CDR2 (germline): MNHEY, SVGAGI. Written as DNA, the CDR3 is TGTGCCAGCAGTTTCCAAGGGGAAACCTATGGCTACACCTTC. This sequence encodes CASSFQGETYGYTF.

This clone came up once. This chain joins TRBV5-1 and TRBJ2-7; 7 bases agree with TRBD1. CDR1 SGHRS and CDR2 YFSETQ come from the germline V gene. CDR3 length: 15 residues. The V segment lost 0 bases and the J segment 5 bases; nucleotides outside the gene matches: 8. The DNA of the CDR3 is TGCGCCAGCAGCTTGGTACCAGGGGGTACTAACGAGCAGTACTTC. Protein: CASSLVPGGTNEQYF.

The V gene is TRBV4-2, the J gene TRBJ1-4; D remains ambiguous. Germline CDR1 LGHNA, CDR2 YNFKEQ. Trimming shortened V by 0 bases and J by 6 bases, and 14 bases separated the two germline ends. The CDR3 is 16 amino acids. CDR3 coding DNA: TGTGCCAGCAGCCAAGAGGTTTACAGCTCCCATGAAAAACTGTTTTTT. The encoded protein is CASSQEVYSSHEKLFF.

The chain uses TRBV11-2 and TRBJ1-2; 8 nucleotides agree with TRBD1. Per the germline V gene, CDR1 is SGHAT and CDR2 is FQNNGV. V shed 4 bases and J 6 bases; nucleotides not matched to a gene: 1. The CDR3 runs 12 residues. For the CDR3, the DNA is TGTGCCAGCAGCTCGGACAGGGATGGCTACACCTTC. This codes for CASSSDRDGYTF.

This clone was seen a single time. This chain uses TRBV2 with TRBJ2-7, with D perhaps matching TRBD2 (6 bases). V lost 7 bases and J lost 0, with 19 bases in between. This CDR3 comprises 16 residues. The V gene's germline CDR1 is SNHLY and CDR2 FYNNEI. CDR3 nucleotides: TGTGCCAGCAACCTCCCCCGGGACTGGGGCTCCTACGAGCAGTACTTC. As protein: CASNLPRDWGSYEQYF. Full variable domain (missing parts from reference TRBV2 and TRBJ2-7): EPEVTQTPSHQVTQMGQEVILRCVPISNHLYFYWYRQILGQKVEFLVSFYNNEISEKSEIFDDQFSVERPDGSNFTLKIRSTKLEDSAMYFCASNLPRDWGSYEQYFGPGTRLTVT.

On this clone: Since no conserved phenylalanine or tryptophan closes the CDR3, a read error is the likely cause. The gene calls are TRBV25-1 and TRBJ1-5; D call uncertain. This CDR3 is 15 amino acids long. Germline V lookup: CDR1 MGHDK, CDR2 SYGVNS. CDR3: CASSSDGSSNKPQHV. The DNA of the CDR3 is TGTGCCAGCAGTTCGGACGGATCTAGCAATAAGCCCCAGCATGTT.

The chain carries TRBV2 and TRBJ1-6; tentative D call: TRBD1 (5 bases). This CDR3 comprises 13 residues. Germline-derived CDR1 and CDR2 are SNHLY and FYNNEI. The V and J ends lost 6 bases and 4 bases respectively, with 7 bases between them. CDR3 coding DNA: TGTGCCAGCAGCCGGACATATAATTCACCCCTCCACTTT. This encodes CASSRTYNSPLHF.

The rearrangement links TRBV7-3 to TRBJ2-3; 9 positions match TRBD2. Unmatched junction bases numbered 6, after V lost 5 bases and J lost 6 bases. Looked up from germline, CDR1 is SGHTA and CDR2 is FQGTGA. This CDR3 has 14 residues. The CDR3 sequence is CASSPLAGEDTQYF. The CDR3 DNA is TGTGCCAGCAGCCCTTTAGCGGGGGAGGATACGCAGTATTTT.

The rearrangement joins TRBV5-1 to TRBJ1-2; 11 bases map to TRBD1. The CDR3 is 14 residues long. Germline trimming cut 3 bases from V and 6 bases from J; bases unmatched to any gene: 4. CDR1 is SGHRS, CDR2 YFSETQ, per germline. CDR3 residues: CASSWTGGVNGYTF. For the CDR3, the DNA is TGCGCCAGCAGCTGGACAGGGGGCGTTAATGGCTACACCTTC.

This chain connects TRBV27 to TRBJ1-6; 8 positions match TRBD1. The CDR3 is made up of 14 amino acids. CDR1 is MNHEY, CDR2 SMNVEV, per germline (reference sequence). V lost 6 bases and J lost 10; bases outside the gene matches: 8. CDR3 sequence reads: CASRVDRENSPLHF. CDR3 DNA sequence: TGTGCCAGCAGGGTGGACAGGGAAAACTCACCCCTCCACTTT.